This T cell receptor (beta chain) was sequenced in a study of T cells after yellow fever vaccination. Of note for this clonotype: The antigen is not known.

Findings and limits, study-wide: Reappearance after the booster was seen for most primary-vaccination clones, at 95% to 96% CD4 and 75% to 90% CD8. FACS-sorted repertoires might harbor abundant contaminating clonotypes from the bulk population.

V gave up 3 bases and J gave up 8 bases, with 15 bases separating them. This CDR3 comprises 14 residues. The germline V gene encodes CDR1 SGHRS and CDR2 YFSETQ. Making TCR cDNA involved 5'RACE template switching, which added UMIs and a universal primer site. Using its own MiXCR run on the 5' RACE reads, TCRdb lists one record per CDR3 protein. The table records roughly 310,000 distinct CDR3 sequences, 8.5% to 10% of them present only once. Source: PBMCs, taken on the day of the first yellow fever vaccination. This clonotype originated in a man aged 18 to 29 who received the YFV17D yellow fever vaccine. The chain couples TRBV5-1 to TRBJ2-1, with D maybe TRBD2 (6 bases). The CDR3 loop is CASSSAQLADEQFF. CDR3 DNA sequence: TGCGCCAGCAGCTCCGCACAACTAGCAGATGAGCAGTTCTTC.